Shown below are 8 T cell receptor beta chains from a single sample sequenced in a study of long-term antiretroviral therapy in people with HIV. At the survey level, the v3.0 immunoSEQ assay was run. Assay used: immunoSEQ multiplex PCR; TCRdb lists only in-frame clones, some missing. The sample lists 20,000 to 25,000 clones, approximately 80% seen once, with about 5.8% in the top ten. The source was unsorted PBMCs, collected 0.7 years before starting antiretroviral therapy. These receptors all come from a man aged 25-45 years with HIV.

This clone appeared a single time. CDR3 region: CASSPGHAGNTIYF. The CDR3, as DNA: TGTGCCAGCAGCCCGGGACATGCTGGAAACACCATATATTTT. The chain recombines TRBV11-3 with TRBJ1-3; D may be TRBD1 (6 bases). CDR3 length: 14 amino acids. V lost 5 bases, J lost 2 bases, and 10 bases lay in between. In germline, CDR1 is SGHNT, CDR2 YENEEA. Together with reference TRBV11-3 and TRBJ1-3, the CDR3 gives the full variable domain: EAGVVQSPRYKIIEKKQPVAFWCNPISGHNTLYWYLQNLGQGPELLIRYENEEAVDDSQLPKDRFSAERLKGVDSTLKIQPAELGDSAVYLCASSPGHAGNTIYFGEGSWLTVV.

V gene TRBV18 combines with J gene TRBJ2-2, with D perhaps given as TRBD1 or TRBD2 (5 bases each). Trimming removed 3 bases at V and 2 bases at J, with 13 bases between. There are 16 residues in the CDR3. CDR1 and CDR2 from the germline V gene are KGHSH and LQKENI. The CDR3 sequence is CASSPTGASNTGELFF. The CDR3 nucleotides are TGTGCCAGCTCACCTACAGGTGCTAGCAACACCGGGGAGCTGTTTTTT.

The CDR3 region has the DNA TGTGCCAGCAACTCCCCTATTTTGGCTGAAGCTTTCTTT. Its translation: CASNSPILAEAFF. The genes are TRBV11-2 and TRBJ1-1; D not resolved. Germline V gene data show CDR1 as SGHAT and CDR2 as FQNNGV. Trimming stripped 7 bases from V and 6 bases from J, with 15 bases between. This CDR3 contains 13 residues.

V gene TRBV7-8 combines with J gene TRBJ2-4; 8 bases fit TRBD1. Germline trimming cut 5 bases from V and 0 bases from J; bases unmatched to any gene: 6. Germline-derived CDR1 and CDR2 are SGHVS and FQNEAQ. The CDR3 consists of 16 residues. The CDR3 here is CASSPQGGIAKNIQYF. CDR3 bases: TGTGCCAGCAGCCCACAGGGGGGAATAGCCAAAAACATTCAGTACTTC.

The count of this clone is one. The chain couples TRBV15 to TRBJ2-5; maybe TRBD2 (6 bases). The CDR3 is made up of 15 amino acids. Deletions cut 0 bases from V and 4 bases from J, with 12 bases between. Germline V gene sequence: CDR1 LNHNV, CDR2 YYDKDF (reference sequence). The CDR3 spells CATSRDLGGRETQYF. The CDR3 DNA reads TGTGCCACCAGCAGAGATCTGGGGGGAAGAGAGACCCAGTACTTC.

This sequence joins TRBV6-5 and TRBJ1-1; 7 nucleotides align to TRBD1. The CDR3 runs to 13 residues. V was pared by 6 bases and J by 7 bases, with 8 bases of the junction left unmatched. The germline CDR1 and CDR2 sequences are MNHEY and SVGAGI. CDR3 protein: CASSLTGVGEAFF. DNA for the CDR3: TGTGCCAGCAGCCTCACAGGGGTTGGTGAAGCTTTCTTT.

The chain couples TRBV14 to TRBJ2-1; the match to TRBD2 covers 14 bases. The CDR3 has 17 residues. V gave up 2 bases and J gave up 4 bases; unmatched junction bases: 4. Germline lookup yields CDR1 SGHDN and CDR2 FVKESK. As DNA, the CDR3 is TGTGCCAGCAGCCAAAAGGGACTAGCGGGAGCTTACAATGAGCAGTTCTTC. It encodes CASSQKGLAGAYNEQFF.

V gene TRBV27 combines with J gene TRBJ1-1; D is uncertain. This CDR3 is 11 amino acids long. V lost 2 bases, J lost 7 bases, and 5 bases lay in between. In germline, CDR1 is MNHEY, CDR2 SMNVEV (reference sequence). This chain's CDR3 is CASSLGGEAFF. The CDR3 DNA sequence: TGTGCCAGCAGTTTAGGCGGTGAAGCTTTCTTT.